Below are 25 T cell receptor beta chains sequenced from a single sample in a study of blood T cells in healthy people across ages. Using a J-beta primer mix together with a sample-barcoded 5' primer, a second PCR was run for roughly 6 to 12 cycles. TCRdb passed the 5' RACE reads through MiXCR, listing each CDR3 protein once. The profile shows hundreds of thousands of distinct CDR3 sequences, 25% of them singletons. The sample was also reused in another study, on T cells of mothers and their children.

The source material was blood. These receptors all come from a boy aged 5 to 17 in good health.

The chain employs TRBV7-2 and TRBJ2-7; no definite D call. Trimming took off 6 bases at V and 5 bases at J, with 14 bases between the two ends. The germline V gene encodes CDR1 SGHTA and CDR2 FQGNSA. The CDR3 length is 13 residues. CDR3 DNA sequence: TGTGCCAGCAGTTCCGGGCCCGAGGACGAGCAGTACTTC. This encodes CASSSGPEDEQYF.

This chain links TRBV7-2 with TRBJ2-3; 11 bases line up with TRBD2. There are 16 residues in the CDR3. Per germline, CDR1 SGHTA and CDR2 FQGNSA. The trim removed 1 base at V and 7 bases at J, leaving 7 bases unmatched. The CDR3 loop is CASSLELAGGGNTQYF. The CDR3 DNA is TGTGCCAGCAGCTTAGAGCTAGCGGGAGGTGGAAATACGCAGTATTTT. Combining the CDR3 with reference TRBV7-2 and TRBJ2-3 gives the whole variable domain GAGVSQSPSNKVTEKGKDVELRCDPISGHTALYWYRQSLGQGLEFLIYFQGNSAPDKSGLPSDRFSAERTGGSVSTLTIQRTQQEDSAVYLCASSLELAGGGNTQYFGPGTRLTVL.

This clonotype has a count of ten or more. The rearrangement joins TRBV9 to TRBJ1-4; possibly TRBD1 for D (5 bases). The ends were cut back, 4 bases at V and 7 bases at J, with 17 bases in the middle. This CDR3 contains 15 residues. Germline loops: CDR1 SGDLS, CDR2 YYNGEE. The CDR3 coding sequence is TGTGCCAGCAGCCCATCCTGGGGGGTCGGTGAAAAACTGTTTTTT. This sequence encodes CASSPSWGVGEKLFF.

This CDR3 reads CASSPDEGGLTEAFF. The CDR3 DNA sequence: TGCGCCAGCAGCCCCGACGAGGGAGGACTCACTGAAGCTTTCTTT. V and J are TRBV5-1 and TRBJ1-1; D remains ambiguous. The CDR3 length is 15 residues. The germline V gene has CDR1 SGHRS and CDR2 YFSETQ. Trimming removed 4 bases from V and 4 bases from J, with 17 bases in between. Complete variable domain (other parts from reference TRBV5-1 and TRBJ1-1): KAGVTQTPRYLIKTRGQQVTLSCSPISGHRSVSWYQQTPGQGLQFLFEYFSETQRNKGNFPGRFSGRQFSNSRSEMNVSTLELGDSALYLCASSPDEGGLTEAFFGQGTRLTVV.

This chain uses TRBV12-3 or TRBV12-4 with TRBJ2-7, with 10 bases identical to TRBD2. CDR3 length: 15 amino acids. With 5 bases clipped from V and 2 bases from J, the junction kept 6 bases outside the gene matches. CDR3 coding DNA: TGTGCCAGCAGTCCATATAGCGGGGGGACCTACGAGCAGTACTTC. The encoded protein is CASSPYSGGTYEQYF.

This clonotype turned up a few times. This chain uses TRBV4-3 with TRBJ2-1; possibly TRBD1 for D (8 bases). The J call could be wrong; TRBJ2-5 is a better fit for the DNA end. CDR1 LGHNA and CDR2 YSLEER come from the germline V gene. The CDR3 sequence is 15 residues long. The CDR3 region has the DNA TGCGCCAGCAGCCAGGGGGGAGGGACAGGAGAGACCCAGTACTTC. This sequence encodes CASSQGGGTGETQYF.

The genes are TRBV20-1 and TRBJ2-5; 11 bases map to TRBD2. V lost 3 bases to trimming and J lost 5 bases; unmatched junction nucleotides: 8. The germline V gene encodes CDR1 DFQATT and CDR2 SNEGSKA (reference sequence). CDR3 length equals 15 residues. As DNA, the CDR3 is TGCAGTGCTAGTGATAGCGGGGGGGTTGTTGAGACCCAGTACTTC. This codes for CSASDSGGVVETQYF.

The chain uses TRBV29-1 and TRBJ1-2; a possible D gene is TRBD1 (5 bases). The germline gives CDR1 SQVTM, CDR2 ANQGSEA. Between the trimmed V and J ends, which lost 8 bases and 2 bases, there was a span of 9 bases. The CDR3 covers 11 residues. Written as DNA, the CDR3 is TGCAGCTTCCGGGACAACTATGGCTACACCTTC. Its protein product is CSFRDNYGYTF.

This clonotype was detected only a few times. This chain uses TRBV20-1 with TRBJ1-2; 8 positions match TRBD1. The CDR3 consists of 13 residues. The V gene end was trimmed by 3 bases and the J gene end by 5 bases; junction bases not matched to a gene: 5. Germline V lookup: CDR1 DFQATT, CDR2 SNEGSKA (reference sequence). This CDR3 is CSARDRVNYGYTF. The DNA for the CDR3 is TGCAGTGCTAGGGACAGGGTTAATTATGGCTACACCTTC.

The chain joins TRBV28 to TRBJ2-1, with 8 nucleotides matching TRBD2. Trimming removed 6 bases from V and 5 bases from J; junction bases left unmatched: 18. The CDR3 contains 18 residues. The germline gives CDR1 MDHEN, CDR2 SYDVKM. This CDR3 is CASSQDRLKRGPNNEQFF. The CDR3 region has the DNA TGTGCCAGCAGCCAAGATAGGTTGAAGCGGGGGCCCAACAATGAGCAGTTCTTC.

The CDR3: CASRADNSPLHF. The CDR3, as DNA: TGTGCCAGCAGGGCCGATAATTCACCCCTCCACTTT. This chain joins TRBV28 and TRBJ1-6; D is ambiguous. V lost 6 bases, J lost 5 bases, and 5 bases lay in between. Germline V gene sequence: CDR1 MDHEN, CDR2 SYDVKM. The CDR3 is 12 residues long.

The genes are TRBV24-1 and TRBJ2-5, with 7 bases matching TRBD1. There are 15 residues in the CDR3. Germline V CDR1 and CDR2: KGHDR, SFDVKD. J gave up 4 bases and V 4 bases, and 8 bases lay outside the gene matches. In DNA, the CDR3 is TGTGCCACCAGTGACACCGGGACAGCAGTAGAGACCCAGTACTTC. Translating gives CATSDTGTAVETQYF.

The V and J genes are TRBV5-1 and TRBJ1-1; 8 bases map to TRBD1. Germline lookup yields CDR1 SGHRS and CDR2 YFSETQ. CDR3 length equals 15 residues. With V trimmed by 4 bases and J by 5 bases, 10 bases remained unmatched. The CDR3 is CASSASGTGNTEAFF. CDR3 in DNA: TGCGCCAGCAGCGCGTCCGGGACAGGTAATACTGAAGCTTTCTTT.

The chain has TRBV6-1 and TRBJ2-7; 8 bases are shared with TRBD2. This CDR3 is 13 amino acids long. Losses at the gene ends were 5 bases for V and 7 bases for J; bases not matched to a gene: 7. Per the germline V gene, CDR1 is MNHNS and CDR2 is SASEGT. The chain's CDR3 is CASSLAGTGEQYF. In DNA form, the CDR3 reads TGTGCCAGCAGTTTAGCGGGAACGGGGGAGCAGTACTTC.

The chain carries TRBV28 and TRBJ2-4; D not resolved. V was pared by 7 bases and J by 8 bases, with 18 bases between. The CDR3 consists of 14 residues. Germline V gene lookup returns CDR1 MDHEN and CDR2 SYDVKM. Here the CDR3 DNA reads TGTGCCAGCACCCTGACCCATTCCAGGTACATTCAGTACTTC. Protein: CASTLTHSRYIQYF. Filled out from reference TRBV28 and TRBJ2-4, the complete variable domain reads DVKVTQSSRYLVKRTGEKVFLECVQDMDHENMFWYRQDPGLGLRLIYFSYDVKMKEKGDIPEGYSVSREKKERFSLILESASTNQTSMYLCASTLTHSRYIQYFGAGTRLSVL.

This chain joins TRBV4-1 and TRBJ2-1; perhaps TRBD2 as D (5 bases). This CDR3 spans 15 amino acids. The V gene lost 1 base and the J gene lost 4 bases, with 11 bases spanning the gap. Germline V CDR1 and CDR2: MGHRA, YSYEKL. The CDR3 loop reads CASSQGGLGYNEQFF. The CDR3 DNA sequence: TGCGCCAGCAGCCAAGGTGGACTTGGGTACAATGAGCAGTTCTTC.

The CDR3 here is CASNHGTSGNNEQFF. CDR3 DNA sequence: TGTGCCAGCAACCACGGGACTAGCGGGAACAATGAGCAGTTCTTC. The rearrangement links TRBV3-1 to TRBJ2-1; 13 bases agree with TRBD2. The V segment lost 7 bases and the J segment 5 bases; nucleotides outside the gene matches: 5. Germline CDR1 and CDR2: LGHDT and YNNKEL (reference sequence). There are 15 residues in the CDR3.

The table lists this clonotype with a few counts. The CDR3 region is CATAPGQGASEQYF. The DNA for the CDR3 is TGTGCCACCGCACCGGGACAGGGGGCGTCCGAGCAGTACTTC. This chain uses TRBV24-1 with TRBJ2-7; TRBD1 agrees at 12 bases. There are 14 residues in the CDR3. The junction had 8 bases not matched to a gene; V was cut back by 9 bases and J by 6 bases. The germline V gene has CDR1 KGHDR and CDR2 SFDVKD.

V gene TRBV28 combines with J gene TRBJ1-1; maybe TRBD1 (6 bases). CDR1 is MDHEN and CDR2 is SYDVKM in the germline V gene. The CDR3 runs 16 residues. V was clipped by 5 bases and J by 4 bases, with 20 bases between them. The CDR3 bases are TGTGCCAGCAGTCCCTCGGGGGGGCGAGGGGGCACTGAAGCTTTCTTT. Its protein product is CASSPSGGRGGTEAFF.

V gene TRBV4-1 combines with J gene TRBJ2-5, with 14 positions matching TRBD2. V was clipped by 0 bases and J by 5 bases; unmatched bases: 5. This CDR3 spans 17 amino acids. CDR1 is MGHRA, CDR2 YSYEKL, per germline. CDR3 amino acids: CASSQDMTSGGVETQYF. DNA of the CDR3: TGCGCCAGCAGCCAAGATATGACTAGCGGGGGGGTGGAGACCCAGTACTTC.

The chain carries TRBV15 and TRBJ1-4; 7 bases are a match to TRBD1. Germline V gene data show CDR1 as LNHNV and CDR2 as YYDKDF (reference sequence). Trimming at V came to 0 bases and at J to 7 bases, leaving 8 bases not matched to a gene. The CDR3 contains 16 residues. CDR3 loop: CATSRDRAGGREKLFF. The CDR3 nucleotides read TGTGCCACCAGCAGAGATCGGGCAGGGGGGCGTGAAAAACTGTTTTTT.

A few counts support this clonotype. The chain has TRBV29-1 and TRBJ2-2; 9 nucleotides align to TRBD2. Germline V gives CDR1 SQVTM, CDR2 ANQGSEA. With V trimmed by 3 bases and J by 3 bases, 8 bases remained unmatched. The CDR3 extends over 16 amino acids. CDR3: CSVDLAGVGDTGELFF. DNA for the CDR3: TGCAGCGTTGATTTAGCGGGAGTAGGGGACACCGGGGAGCTGTTTTTT.

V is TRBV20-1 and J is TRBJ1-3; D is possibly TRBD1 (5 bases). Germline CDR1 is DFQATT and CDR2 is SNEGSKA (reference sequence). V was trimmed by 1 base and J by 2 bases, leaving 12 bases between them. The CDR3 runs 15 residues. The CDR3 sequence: CSARGDSTTGNTIYF. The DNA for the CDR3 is TGCAGTGCTAGAGGAGACAGCACAACTGGAAACACCATATATTTT.

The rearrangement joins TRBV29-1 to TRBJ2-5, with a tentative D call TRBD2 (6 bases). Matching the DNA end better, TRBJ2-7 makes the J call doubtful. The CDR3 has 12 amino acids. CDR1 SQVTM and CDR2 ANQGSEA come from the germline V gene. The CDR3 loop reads CSVDSGSYEQYF. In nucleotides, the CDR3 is TGCAGCGTTGATAGCGGTTCCTACGAGCAGTACTTC.

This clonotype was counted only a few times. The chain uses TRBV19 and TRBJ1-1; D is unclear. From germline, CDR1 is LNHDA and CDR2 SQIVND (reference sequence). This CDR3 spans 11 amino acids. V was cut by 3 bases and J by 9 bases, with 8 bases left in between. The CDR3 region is CASSMRRKAFF. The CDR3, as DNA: TGTGCCAGTAGTATGCGGAGGAAAGCTTTCTTT.